A single sample gave rise to the 19 T cell receptor beta chains below, sequenced in a study of blood T cell repertoires in COVID-19. Sequenced by immunoSEQ multiplex PCR; TCRdb stores in-frame clones only, minus some. The sample lists about 150,000 clones, around 89% seen once, with less than 3% in the top ten. The sequencing input was peripheral blood. These receptors originate from a man in his sixties with active or convalescent COVID-19.

The genes are TRBV7-2 and TRBJ2-7; 10 bases map to TRBD2. The germline V gene has CDR1 SGHTA and CDR2 FQGNSA. CDR3 length: 15 residues. The V and J ends lost 0 bases and 5 bases, in that order; junction bases with no gene match: 4. The CDR3 DNA reads TGTGCCAGCAGCTTAGCGCTAGCGGGGGCGAACGAGCAGTACTTC. Amino acid sequence: CASSLALAGANEQYF. The variable domain in full, with the rest retrieved from reference TRBV7-2 and TRBJ2-7, is GAGVSQSPSNKVTEKGKDVELRCDPISGHTALYWYRQSLGQGLEFLIYFQGNSAPDKSGLPSDRFSAERTGGSVSTLTIQRTQQEDSAVYLCASSLALAGANEQYFGPGTRLTVT.

This chain joins TRBV28 and TRBJ1-2; TRBD1 aligns across 8 bases. There are 14 residues in the CDR3. V lost 4 bases, J lost 6 bases, and 7 bases stayed unmatched. Germline V CDR1 and CDR2: MDHEN, SYDVKM. Here the CDR3 DNA reads TGTGCCAGCAGTTCCTTATCGACAGGGGATGGCTACACCTTC. This gives the protein CASSSLSTGDGYTF.

In its sample, this clone was seen once. The chain couples TRBV9 to TRBJ2-7; tentative D call: TRBD2 (6 bases). The CDR3 consists of 13 residues. CDR1 and CDR2 (germline): SGDLS, YYNGEE. V lost 0 bases to trimming and J lost 6 bases, with 10 bases between them. The CDR3 is CASSVVAGGEQYF. The CDR3 nucleotides are TGTGCCAGCAGCGTAGTAGCCGGGGGCGAGCAGTACTTC.

The rearrangement uses TRBV4-1 and TRBJ1-5, with D possibly being TRBD1 (6 bases). The germline CDR1 and CDR2 sequences are MGHRA and YSYEKL. Trimming took 4 bases from V and 1 from J, leaving 20 bases between them. The CDR3 length is 18 residues. In DNA, the CDR3 is TGCGCCAGCAGCCTCACAGGGAGGGCAGGGGTCAGCAATCAGCCCCAGCATTTT. It is translated as CASSLTGRAGVSNQPQHF.

This sequence joins TRBV27 and TRBJ2-7, with 7 nucleotides matching TRBD2. V shed 5 bases, J shed 4 bases, and the junction held 5 bases outside the gene matches. Germline V gene sequence: CDR1 MNHEY, CDR2 SMNVEV (reference sequence). CDR3 length: 13 amino acids. CDR3 bases: TGTGCCAGCAGTCTGACAGCGGGATACGAGCAGTACTTC. Amino acids: CASSLTAGYEQYF.

As regards this clone: This CDR3 is also generated by other DNA sequences in the sample. The V gene is TRBV28, the J gene TRBJ1-2, with a tentative D call TRBD1 (5 bases). Germline lookup yields CDR1 MDHEN and CDR2 SYDVKM. The length of the CDR3 is 13 residues. V shed 5 bases and J shed 0 bases, with 7 bases lying between them. For the CDR3, the DNA is TGTGCCAGCAGTCCAGGGACTAACTATGGCTACACCTTC. Translating it yields CASSPGTNYGYTF.

This chain connects TRBV10-3 to TRBJ2-7; 11 positions match TRBD2. The CDR3 extends over 17 amino acids. Trimming took 2 bases from V and 5 from J; bases not matched to a gene: 11. Per the germline V gene, CDR1 is ENHRY and CDR2 is SYGVKD. CDR3 DNA: TGTGCCATCAGTGAGGAGTTAGCGGGGGGGCCTTCCCACGAGCAGTACTTC. Protein: CAISEELAGGPSHEQYF.

The chain combines TRBV5-1 with TRBJ1-4; 9 bases align to TRBD1. This CDR3 is 16 amino acids long. Germline V gene lookup returns CDR1 SGHRS and CDR2 YFSETQ. V dropped 2 bases and J dropped 7; count of bases not matched to a gene: 9. For the CDR3, the DNA is TGCGCCAGCAGCTTTGCTCAGGGACAGGGAAGTGAAAAACTGTTTTTT. Translated: CASSFAQGQGSEKLFF.

This chain uses TRBV6-2 or TRBV6-3 with TRBJ1-1, with D perhaps matching TRBD1 (5 bases). This CDR3 is built from 15 residues. V was shortened by 4 bases and J by 0 bases, with 12 bases between the two germline ends. CDR1 and CDR2 (germline): MNHEY, SVGEGT. CDR3 in DNA: TGTGCCAGCAGTTCCGTCGGGGGGGTGAACACTGAAGCTTTCTTT. It encodes CASSSVGGVNTEAFF.

The CDR3 DNA follows: TGTGCCAGCAGCTTAGAACCCCGAGGAGGTACGCAGTATTTT. This gives the protein CASSLEPRGGTQYF. The chain recombines TRBV7-6 with TRBJ2-3, with D possibly TRBD2 on 5 matching bases. The V gene's germline CDR1 is SGHVS and CDR2 FNYEAQ. The ends were cut back, 1 base at V and 8 bases at J, with 13 bases in the middle. This CDR3 region has 14 residues.

The V gene is TRBV7-9, the J gene TRBJ1-2; 9 bases line up with TRBD1. The CDR3 sequence is 16 residues long. Unmatched junction bases numbered 10, after V lost 5 bases and J lost 3 bases. Germline CDR1 is SEHNR and CDR2 is FQNEAQ (reference sequence). Written as DNA, the CDR3 is TGTGCCAGCAGCCGCAACACAGGGGGCGCGGACTATGGCTACACCTTC. It encodes CASSRNTGGADYGYTF.

V gene TRBV10-1 combines with J gene TRBJ2-7; the D gene is possibly TRBD1 (6 bases). Trimming took 0 bases from V and 2 from J, leaving 8 bases between them. In germline, CDR1 is WNHNN, CDR2 SYGVQD (reference sequence). The CDR3 length is 14 residues. CDR3 region: CASSESTGTYEQYF. The CDR3 coding sequence is TGCGCCAGCAGTGAGTCAACAGGGACCTACGAGCAGTACTTC.

This clone was found a few times. V gene TRBV6-1 combines with J gene TRBJ2-6; D call uncertain. The CDR3 is 16 amino acids. V shed 3 bases and J shed 2 bases, with 11 bases lying between them. From germline, CDR1 is MNHNS and CDR2 SASEGT. The CDR3, as DNA: TGTGCCAGCAGTGAGAACATCCTGGCTGGGGCCAACGTCCTGACTTTC. This encodes CASSENILAGANVLTF.

The chain employs TRBV28 and TRBJ1-3, with 8 bases identical to TRBD1. V lost 6 bases, J lost 4 bases, and 2 bases stayed unmatched. CDR1 is MDHEN and CDR2 is SYDVKM in the germline V gene. The CDR3 extends over 13 amino acids. The CDR3 sequence: CASRWDRGNTIYF. CDR3 in DNA: TGTGCCAGCAGATGGGACAGGGGAAACACCATATATTTT.

CDR3 amino acids: CASSPALARTDTQYF. The CDR3 DNA reads TGTGCCAGCAGCCCGGCGTTAGCTCGCACAGATACGCAGTATTTT. The gene calls are TRBV11-2 and TRBJ2-3; D is unclear. There are 15 residues in the CDR3. Between the trimmed V and J ends, which lost 5 bases and 1 base, there was a span of 13 bases. Germline V gene sequence: CDR1 SGHAT, CDR2 FQNNGV.

As concerns this clone: Distinct nucleotide sequences in the sample also encode this CDR3. The chain is built from TRBV10-3 and TRBJ2-2; 11 positions agree with TRBD2. The CDR3 runs 14 residues. The junction had 0 bases not matched to a gene; V was cut back by 6 bases and J by 3 bases. The germline V gene has CDR1 ENHRY and CDR2 SYGVKD. The CDR3 is CAIRTSGDTGELFF. In DNA form, the CDR3 reads TGTGCCATCAGGACTAGCGGGGACACCGGGGAGCTGTTTTTT.

There are a few counts of this clone. The chain is built from TRBV10-3 and TRBJ2-7; TRBD1 is a possible D gene (5 bases). The CDR3 contains 13 residues. The germline gives CDR1 ENHRY, CDR2 SYGVKD. V was trimmed by 3 bases and J by 3 bases, leaving 9 bases between them. The CDR3 sequence: CAISEGAGYEQYF. The CDR3 DNA sequence: TGTGCCATCAGTGAAGGGGCTGGCTACGAGCAGTACTTC.

CDR3 region: CASSSSGGITDTQYF. For the CDR3, the DNA is TGTGCCAGCAGCTCCAGCGGGGGCATCACAGATACGCAGTATTTT. The chain joins TRBV4-2 to TRBJ2-3; 8 positions match TRBD2. Germline assignment: CDR1 LGHNA and CDR2 YNFKEQ. V lost 5 bases and J lost 2; bases outside the gene matches: 6. CDR3 length equals 15 residues.

This chain connects TRBV5-1 to TRBJ2-3, with 8 nucleotides matching TRBD2. Trimming took 5 bases from V and 2 from J; bases not matched to a gene: 7. The germline CDR1 and CDR2 sequences are SGHRS and YFSETQ. This CDR3 contains 15 residues. In nucleotides, the CDR3 is TGCGCCAGCAGGGATTCGGGGGGGATCACAGATACGCAGTATTTT. Its protein is CASRDSGGITDTQYF.